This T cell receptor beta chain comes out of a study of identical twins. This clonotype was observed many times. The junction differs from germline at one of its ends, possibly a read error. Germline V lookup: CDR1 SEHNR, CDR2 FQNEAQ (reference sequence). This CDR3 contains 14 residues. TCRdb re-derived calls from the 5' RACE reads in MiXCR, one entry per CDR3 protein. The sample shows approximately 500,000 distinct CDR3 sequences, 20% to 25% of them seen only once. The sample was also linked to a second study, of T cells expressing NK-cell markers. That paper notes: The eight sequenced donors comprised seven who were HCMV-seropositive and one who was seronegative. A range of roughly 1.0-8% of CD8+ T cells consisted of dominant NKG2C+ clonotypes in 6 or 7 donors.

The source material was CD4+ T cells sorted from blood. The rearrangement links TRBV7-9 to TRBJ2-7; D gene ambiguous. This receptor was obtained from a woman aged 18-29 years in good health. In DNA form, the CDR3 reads TGTGCCAGCAGTTTAGTCGCTGGAAGTTACGAGCAGTACTTC. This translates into CASSLVAGSYEQYF. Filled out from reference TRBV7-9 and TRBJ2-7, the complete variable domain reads DTGVSQNPRHKITKRGQNVTFRCDPISEHNRLYWYRQTLGQGPEFLTYFQNEAQLEKSRLLSDRFSAERPKGSFSTLEIQRTEQGDSAMYLCASSLVAGSYEQYFGPGTRLTVT.